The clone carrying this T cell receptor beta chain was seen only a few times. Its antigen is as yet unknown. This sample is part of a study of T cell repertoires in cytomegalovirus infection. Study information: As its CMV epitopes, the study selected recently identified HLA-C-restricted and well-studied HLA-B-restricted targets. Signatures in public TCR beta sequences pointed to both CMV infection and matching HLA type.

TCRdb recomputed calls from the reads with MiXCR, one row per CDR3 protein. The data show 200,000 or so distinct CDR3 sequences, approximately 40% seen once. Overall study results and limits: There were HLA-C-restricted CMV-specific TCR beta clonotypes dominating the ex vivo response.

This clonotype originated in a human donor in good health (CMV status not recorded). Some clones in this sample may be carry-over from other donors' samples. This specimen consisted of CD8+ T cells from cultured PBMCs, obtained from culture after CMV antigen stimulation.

CDR3 residues: CSAVPYENVKNIQYF. The CDR3 bases are TGCAGTGCCGTCCCCTATGAAAACGTCAAAAACATTCAGTACTTC. The V gene is TRBV20-1, the J gene TRBJ2-4; no definite D call. The germline V gene encodes CDR1 DFQATT and CDR2 SNEGSKA (reference sequence). This CDR3 has 15 amino acids. The V gene lost 6 bases and the J gene lost 3 bases, with 18 bases spanning the gap.